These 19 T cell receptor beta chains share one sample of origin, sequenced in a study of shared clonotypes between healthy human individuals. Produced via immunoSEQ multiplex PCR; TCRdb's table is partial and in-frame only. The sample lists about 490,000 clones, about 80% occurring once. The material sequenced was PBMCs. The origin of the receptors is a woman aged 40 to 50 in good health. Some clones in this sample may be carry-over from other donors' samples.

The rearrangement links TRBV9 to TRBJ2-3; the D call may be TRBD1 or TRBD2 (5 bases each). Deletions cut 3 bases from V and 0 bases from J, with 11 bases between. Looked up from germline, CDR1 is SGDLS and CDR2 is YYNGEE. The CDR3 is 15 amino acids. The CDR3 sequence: CASSALGDSTDTQYF. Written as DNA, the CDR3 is TGTGCCAGCAGCGCACTAGGGGACAGCACAGATACGCAGTATTTT.

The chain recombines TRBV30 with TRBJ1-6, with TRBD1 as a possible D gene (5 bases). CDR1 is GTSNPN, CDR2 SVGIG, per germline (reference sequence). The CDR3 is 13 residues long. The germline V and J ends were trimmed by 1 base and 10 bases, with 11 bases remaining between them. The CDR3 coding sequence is TGTGCCTGGAGTGGGGCAGGGAGGTCACCCCTCCACTTT. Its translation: CAWSGAGRSPLHF.

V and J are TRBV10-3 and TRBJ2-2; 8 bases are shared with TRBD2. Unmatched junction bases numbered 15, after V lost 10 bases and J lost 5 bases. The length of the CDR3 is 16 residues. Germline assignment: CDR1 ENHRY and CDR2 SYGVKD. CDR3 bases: TGTGCCACGATCCCAGCGGCGGGAGGAGGAACCGGGGAGCTGTTTTTT. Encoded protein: CATIPAAGGGTGELFF.

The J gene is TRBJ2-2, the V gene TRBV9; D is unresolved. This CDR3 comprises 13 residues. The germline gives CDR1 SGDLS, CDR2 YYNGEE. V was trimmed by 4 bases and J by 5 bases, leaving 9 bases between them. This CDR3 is CASSLLKTGELFF. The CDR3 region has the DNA TGTGCCAGCAGCCTACTTAAAACCGGGGAGCTGTTTTTT.

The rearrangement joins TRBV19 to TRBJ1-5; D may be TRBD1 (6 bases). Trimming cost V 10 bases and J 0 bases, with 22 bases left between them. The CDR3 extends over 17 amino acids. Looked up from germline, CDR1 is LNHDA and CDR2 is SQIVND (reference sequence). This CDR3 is CAKNPRDTLYSNQPQHF. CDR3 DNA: TGTGCCAAAAACCCACGGGACACTTTGTATAGCAATCAGCCCCAGCATTTT.

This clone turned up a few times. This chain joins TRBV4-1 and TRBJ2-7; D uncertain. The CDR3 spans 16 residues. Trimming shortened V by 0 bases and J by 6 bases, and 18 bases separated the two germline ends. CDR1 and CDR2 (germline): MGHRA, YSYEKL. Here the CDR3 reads CASSQDAAVGNREQYF. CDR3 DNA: TGCGCCAGCAGCCAAGATGCGGCAGTCGGAAACCGCGAGCAGTACTTC.

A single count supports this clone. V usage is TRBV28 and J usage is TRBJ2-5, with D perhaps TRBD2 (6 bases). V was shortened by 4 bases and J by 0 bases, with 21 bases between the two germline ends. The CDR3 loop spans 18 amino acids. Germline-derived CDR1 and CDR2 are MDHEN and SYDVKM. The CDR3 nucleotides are TGTGCCAGCAGTTCCAGCGCTGCGGTCCCTAGCGACCAAGAGACCCAGTACTTC. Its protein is CASSSSAAVPSDQETQYF.

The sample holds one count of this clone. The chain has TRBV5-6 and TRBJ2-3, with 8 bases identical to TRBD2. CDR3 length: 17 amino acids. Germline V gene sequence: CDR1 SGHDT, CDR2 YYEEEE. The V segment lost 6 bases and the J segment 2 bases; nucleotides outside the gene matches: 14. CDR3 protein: CASTLWGGRTFTDTQYF. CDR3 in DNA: TGTGCCAGCACCCTCTGGGGCGGGAGGACCTTCACAGATACGCAGTATTTT.

The DNA of the CDR3 is TGTGCCAGCAGCAAAGACGGCGGCAGGGACACCGGGGAGCTGTTTTTT. Translated: CASSKDGGRDTGELFF. V gene TRBV21-1 combines with J gene TRBJ2-2; whether TRBD1, the table's D call, matches the DNA was not checked. TRBV21-1 has pseudogene status. This CDR3 region has 16 residues.

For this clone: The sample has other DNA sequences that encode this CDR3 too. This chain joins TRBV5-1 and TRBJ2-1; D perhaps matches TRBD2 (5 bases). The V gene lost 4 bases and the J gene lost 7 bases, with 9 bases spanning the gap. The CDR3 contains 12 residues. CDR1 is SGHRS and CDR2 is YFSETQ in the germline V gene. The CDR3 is CASSLAGNEQFF. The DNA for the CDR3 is TGCGCCAGCAGCCTAGCCGGGAATGAGCAGTTCTTC.

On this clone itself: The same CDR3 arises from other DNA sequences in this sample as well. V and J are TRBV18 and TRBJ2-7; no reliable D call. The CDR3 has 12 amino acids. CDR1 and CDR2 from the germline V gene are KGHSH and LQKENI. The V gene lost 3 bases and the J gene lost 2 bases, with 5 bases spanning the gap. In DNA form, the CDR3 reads TGTGCCAGCTCACCTACGGCCTACGAGCAGTACTTC. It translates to CASSPTAYEQYF.

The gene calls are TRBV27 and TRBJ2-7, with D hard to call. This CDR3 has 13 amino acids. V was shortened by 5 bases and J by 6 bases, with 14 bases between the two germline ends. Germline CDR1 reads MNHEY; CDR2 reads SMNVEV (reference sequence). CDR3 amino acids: CASSQGWVSEQYF. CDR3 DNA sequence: TGTGCCAGCAGTCAAGGATGGGTTAGCGAGCAGTACTTC.

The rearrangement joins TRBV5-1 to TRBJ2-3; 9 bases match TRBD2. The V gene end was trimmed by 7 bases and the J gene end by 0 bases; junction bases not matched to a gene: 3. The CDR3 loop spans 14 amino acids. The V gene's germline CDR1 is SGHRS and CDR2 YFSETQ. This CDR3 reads CASATSGSTDTQYF. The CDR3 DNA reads TGCGCCAGCGCAACTAGCGGGAGCACAGATACGCAGTATTTT.

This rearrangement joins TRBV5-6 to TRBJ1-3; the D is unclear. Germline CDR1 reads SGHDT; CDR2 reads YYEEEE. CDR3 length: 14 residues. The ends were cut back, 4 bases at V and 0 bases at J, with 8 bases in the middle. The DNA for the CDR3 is TGTGCCAGCAGCCGACGGTACTCTGGAAACACCATATATTTT. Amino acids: CASSRRYSGNTIYF.

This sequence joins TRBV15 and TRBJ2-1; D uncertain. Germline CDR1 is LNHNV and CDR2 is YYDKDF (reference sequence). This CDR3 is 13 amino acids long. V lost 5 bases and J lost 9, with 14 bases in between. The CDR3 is CATSQRQWGEQFF. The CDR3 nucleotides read TGTGCCACCAGCCAACGCCAATGGGGTGAGCAGTTCTTC.

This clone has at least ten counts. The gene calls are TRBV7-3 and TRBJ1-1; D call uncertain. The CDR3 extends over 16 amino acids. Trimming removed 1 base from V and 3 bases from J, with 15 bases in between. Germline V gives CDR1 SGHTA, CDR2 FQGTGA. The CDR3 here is CASSLRGGSRDTEAFF. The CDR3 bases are TGTGCCAGCAGCTTAAGAGGTGGTTCTAGGGACACTGAAGCTTTCTTT.

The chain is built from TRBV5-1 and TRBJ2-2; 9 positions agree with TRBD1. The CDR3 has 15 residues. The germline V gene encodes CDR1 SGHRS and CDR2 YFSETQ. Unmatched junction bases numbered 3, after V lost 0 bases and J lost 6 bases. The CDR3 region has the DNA TGCGCCAGCAGCTTGGGGGGACAGGGAGCCGGGGAGCTGTTTTTT. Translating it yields CASSLGGQGAGELFF. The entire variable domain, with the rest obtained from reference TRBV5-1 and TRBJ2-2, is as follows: KAGVTQTPRYLIKTRGQQVTLSCSPISGHRSVSWYQQTPGQGLQFLFEYFSETQRNKGNFPGRFSGRQFSNSRSEMNVSTLELGDSALYLCASSLGGQGAGELFFGEGSRLTVL.

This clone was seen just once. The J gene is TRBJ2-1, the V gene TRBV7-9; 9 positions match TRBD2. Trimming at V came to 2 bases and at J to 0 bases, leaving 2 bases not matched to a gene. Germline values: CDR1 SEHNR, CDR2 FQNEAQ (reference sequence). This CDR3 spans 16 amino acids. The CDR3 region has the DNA TGTGCCAGCAGCTTAACTAGCGGGCGCTCCTACAATGAGCAGTTCTTC. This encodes CASSLTSGRSYNEQFF.

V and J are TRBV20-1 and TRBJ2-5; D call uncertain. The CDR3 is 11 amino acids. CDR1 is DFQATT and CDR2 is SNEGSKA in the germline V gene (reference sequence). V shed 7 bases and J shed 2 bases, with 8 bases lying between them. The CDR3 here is CSGAVQETQYF. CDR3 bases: TGCAGTGGGGCGGTACAAGAGACCCAGTACTTC.